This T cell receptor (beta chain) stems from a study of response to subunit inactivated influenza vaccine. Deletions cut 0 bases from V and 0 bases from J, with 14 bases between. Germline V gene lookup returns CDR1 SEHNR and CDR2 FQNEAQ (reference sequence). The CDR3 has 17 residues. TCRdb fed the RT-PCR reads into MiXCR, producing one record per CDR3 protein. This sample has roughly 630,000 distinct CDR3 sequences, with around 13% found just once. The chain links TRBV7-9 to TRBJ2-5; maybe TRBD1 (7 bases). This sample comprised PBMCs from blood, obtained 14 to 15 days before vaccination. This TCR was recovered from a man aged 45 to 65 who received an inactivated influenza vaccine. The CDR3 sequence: CASSLARGQTYQETQYF. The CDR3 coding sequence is TGTGCCAGCAGCTTAGCGCGGGGACAGACGTACCAAGAGACCCAGTACTTC.